These 8 T cell receptor beta chains were all obtained from the same sample, sequenced in a study of CD8 T cells in Susac syndrome. An input of roughly 0.5 to 1 ug of RNA was subjected to reverse transcription using random hexamers. TCRdb reprocessed the immunoSEQ multiplex PCR reads via MiXCR and lists one record per CDR3 protein. The sample lists fewer than 200,000 distinct CDR3 sequences; roughly 90% were seen once. Sample: CD4+ T cells from PBMCs. These receptors were collected from a human donor with Susac syndrome.

The table lists this clonotype with a few counts. The V and J genes are TRBV11-2 and TRBJ2-7; TRBD2 matches 7 bases. The CDR3 totals 13 residues. V lost 0 bases, J lost 6 bases, and 2 bases stayed unmatched. Germline V gene sequence: CDR1 SGHAT, CDR2 FQNNGV. The CDR3 spells CASSLEPGGEQYF. The CDR3 DNA reads TGTGCCAGCAGCTTAGAGCCGGGGGGCGAGCAGTACTTC.

The rearrangement uses TRBV7-8 and TRBJ2-7; TRBD2 matches at 7 bases. The CDR3 sequence is 16 residues long. From germline, CDR1 is SGHVS and CDR2 FQNEAQ. V lost 0 bases, J lost 4 bases, and 9 bases stayed unmatched. CDR3 amino acids: CASSLANGRNGYEQYF. The DNA for the CDR3 is TGTGCCAGCAGCTTAGCAAACGGGAGGAATGGATACGAGCAGTACTTC.

The chain combines TRBV27 with TRBJ1-2; 11 bases match TRBD1. CDR3 size: 15 residues. CDR1 is MNHEY and CDR2 is SMNVEV in the germline V gene (reference sequence). The V segment lost 6 bases and the J segment 8 bases; nucleotides outside the gene matches: 11. The CDR3 nucleotides are TGTGCCAGCAGCCCCCGGGACAGGGGGATTTACGGCTACACCTTC. Protein product: CASSPRDRGIYGYTF.

This clonotype turned up a few times. This rearrangement joins TRBV6-5 to TRBJ1-2; D remains unclear. The length of the CDR3 is 14 residues. V was pared by 0 bases and J by 6 bases, with 11 bases between. Germline lookup yields CDR1 MNHEY and CDR2 SVGAGI. CDR3 in amino acids: CASSYSDRANGYTF. In nucleotides, the CDR3 is TGTGCCAGCAGTTACTCAGATCGGGCAAATGGCTACACCTTC.

J is TRBJ1-6 and V is TRBV5-1, with D hard to call. V lost 0 bases, J lost 7 bases, and 14 bases lay in between. CDR3 length: 16 residues. Germline V gives CDR1 SGHRS, CDR2 YFSETQ. In DNA, the CDR3 is TGCGCCAGCAGCTTGGTGAGCCGCGAATGGAATTCACCCCTCCACTTT. Protein: CASSLVSREWNSPLHF.

This chain joins TRBV7-2 and TRBJ2-3, with 12 bases that match TRBD2. The CDR3 loop spans 16 amino acids. Trimming took 5 bases from V and 6 from J; bases not matched to a gene: 9. Germline lookup yields CDR1 SGHTA and CDR2 FQGNSA. CDR3 bases: TGTGCCAGCAGCCGTGGACTAGCGGGGATGAGGGATACGCAGTATTTT. Protein: CASSRGLAGMRDTQYF. Variable domain in full (rest from reference TRBV7-2 and TRBJ2-3): GAGVSQSPSNKVTEKGKDVELRCDPISGHTALYWYRQSLGQGLEFLIYFQGNSAPDKSGLPSDRFSAERTGGSVSTLTIQRTQQEDSAVYLCASSRGLAGMRDTQYFGPGTRLTVL.

This clonotype has only one observation. V and J are TRBV27 and TRBJ1-1, with 7 bases lining up with TRBD1. From germline, CDR1 is MNHEY and CDR2 SMNVEV (reference sequence). The CDR3 runs 16 residues. V shed 7 bases, J shed 7 bases, and the junction held 18 bases outside the gene matches. CDR3 bases: TGTGCCAGCATACGACAAGGGGGCGCCTCATGGGGTGAAGCTTTCTTT. It specifies CASIRQGGASWGEAFF.

The chain uses TRBV7-9 and TRBJ2-2, with 7 positions matching TRBD2. The CDR3 has 15 residues. Germline V gene lookup returns CDR1 SEHNR and CDR2 FQNEAQ (reference sequence). The trim removed 2 bases at V and 4 bases at J, leaving 4 bases unmatched. CDR3 loop: CASSLSPGGTGELFF. For the CDR3, the DNA is TGTGCCAGCAGCTTATCGCCGGGGGGCACCGGGGAGCTGTTTTTT.